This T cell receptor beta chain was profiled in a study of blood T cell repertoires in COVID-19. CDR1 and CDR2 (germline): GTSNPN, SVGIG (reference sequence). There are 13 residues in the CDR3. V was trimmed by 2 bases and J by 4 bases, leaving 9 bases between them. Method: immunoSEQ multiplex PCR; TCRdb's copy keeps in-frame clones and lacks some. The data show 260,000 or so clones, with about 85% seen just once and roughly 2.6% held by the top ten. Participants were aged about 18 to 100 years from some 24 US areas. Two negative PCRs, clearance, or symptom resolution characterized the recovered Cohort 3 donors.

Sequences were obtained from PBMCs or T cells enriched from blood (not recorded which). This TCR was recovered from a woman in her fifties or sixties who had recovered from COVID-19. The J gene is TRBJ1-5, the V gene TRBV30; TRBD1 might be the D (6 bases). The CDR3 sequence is CAWSSQGNQPQHF. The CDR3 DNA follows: TGTGCCTGGAGTTCACAGGGAAATCAGCCCCAGCATTTT. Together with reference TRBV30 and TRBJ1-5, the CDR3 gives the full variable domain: SQTIHQWPATLVQPVGSPLSLECTVEGTSNPNLYWYRQAAGRGLQLLFYSVGIGQISSEVPQNLSASRPQDRQFILSSKKLLLSDSGFYLCAWSSQGNQPQHFGDGTRLSIL.